These T cell receptor beta chains were read from a single sample in a study of blood T cell repertoires in COVID-19. Assay: immunoSEQ multiplex PCR; the TCRdb copy retains only in-frame clones and omits some. This sample has 70,000 to 100,000 clones, with 87% found just once. Input material: peripheral blood. The source is a woman aged 55 to 70 with COVID-19, enrolled during active disease. CDR3s include the opening cysteine and the closing phenylalanine or tryptophan. Each record gives: CDR3 DNA, CDR3 protein, V gene, D gene, J gene. D genes are given only for firm matches.

TGTGCCAGCAGTATACAGGGGGCTGGCTATGGCTACACCTTC	CASSIQGAGYGYTF	TRBV6-5	TRBD1	TRBJ1-2
TGTGCCACCTCTCAGGTATTCTCCTACGAGCAGTACTTC	CATSQVFSYEQYF	TRBV11-2	NA	TRBJ2-7
TGTGCCAGCAGCCAAGATGGACGGAGGGATTCTAACTATGGCTACACCTTC	CASSQDGRRDSNYGYTF	TRBV4-2	NA	TRBJ1-2
TGTGCCAGCAGCAAGGCGGCGGGAGGGCCCCAGCATTTT	CASSKAAGGPQHF	TRBV9	NA	TRBJ1-5
TGTGCCAGCAGCCAAGGGGAACCTAGCGGGGGGGCCGGAGAGACCCAGTACTTC	CASSQGEPSGGAGETQYF	TRBV3-1/TRBV3-2	TRBD2	TRBJ2-5
TGTGCCAGCAGTTTTACAGGGGGCACTGAAGCTTTCTTT	CASSFTGGTEAFF	TRBV12-3/TRBV12-4	TRBD1	TRBJ1-1
NA	CASSYTFDRNQETQYF	TRBV5-1	NA	TRBJ2-5
TGTGCCAGTAGCTCCCCCGGGACAGGGAATGAAGCTTTCTTT	CASSSPGTGNEAFF	TRBV19	TRBD1	TRBJ1-1
TGTGCCAGCAGCTCATACCAGGGATTCGAGCAGTTCTTC	CASSSYQGFEQFF	TRBV9	NA	TRBJ2-1
TGTGCCAGTAGCAACAGACAGGCTGAAGCTTTCTTT	CASSNRQAEAFF	TRBV19	NA	TRBJ1-1
TGTGCCAGCAGCGCGGAATCGACAGGAGAAGCTTTCTTT	CASSAESTGEAFF	TRBV11-3	NA	TRBJ1-1
TGTGCCAGCAGTAAGGACAGGGGGCTCGCTGAAGCTTTCTTT	CASSKDRGLAEAFF	TRBV5-4	TRBD1	TRBJ1-1
TGTGCCAGCAGTTACCGTTGGGGCGAGACAGATACGCAGTATTTT	CASSYRWGETDTQYF	TRBV6-5	NA	TRBJ2-3
TGTGCCAGCAGCCACAGGACTAGCGGGGCCGAGCAGTACTTC	CASSHRTSGAEQYF	TRBV7-2	TRBD2	TRBJ2-7
TGTGCCTGGAGTACTCCCGCGGAATATTCACCCCTCCACTTT	CAWSTPAEYSPLHF	TRBV30	NA	TRBJ1-6
TGTGCCAGCAGCTTATCGCCAGGCGTGCCCCAGCATTTT	CASSLSPGVPQHF	TRBV7-2	NA	TRBJ1-5
TGTGCCAGCGCCCCCGGCGGGGCGCTCGACTATGGCTACACCTTC	CASAPGGALDYGYTF	TRBV7-2	NA	TRBJ1-2
TGCGCCAGCAGCGAAACAGGGCTTACGGATACGCAGTATTTT	CASSETGLTDTQYF	TRBV10-1	NA	TRBJ2-3
TGTGCCAGCAGCCAGGCCTACGAGCAGTACTTC	CASSQAYEQYF	TRBV7-9	NA	TRBJ2-7